This entry features one T cell receptor beta chain sequence. Antigen unknown. Reanalyzing the 5' RACE reads, TCRdb keeps one entry per CDR3 protein, without DNA. Its clone listing holds 300,000 to 450,000 distinct CDR3 sequences. These data come from a study of T cells expressing NK-cell markers. Study-level results: Roughly 1.0-8% of CD8+ T cells in more than 5 donors belonged to dominant NKG2C+ clonotypes.

CDR1 KGHDR and CDR2 SFDVKD come from the germline V gene. The CDR3 loop spans 15 amino acids. The receptor was isolated from a man aged 18-75 years in good health. The rearrangement joins TRBV24-1 to TRBJ2-1. Sequenced sample: blood T cells: a sorted CD56 or NKG2C T cell subset, CD4+ or CD8+ T cells, or bulk PBMC T cells (not recorded which). The CDR3 reads CATSARTSSYNEQFF.